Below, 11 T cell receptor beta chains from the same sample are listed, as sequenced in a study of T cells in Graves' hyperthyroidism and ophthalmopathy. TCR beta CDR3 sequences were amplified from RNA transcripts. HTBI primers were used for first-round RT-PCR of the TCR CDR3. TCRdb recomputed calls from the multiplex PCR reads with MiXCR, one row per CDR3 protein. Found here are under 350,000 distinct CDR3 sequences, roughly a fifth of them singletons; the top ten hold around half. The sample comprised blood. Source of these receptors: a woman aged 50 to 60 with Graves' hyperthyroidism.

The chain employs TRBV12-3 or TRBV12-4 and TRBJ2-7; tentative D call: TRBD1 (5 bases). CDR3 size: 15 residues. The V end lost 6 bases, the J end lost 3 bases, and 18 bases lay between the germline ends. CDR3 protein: CASRLSGHPSYEQYF. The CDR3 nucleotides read TGTGCCAGCAGATTAAGTGGACACCCAAGCTACGAGCAGTACTTC.

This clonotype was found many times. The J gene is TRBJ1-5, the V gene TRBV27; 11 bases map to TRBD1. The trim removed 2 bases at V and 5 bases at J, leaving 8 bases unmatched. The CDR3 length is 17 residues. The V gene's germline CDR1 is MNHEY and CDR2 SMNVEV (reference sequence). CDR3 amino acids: CASSLRTGGGGHQPQHF. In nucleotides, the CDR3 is TGTGCCAGCAGTTTACGGACAGGGGGCGGGGGGCATCAGCCCCAGCATTTT.

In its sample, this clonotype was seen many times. The CDR3 DNA is TGTGCCAGCAGTTTACCACTAGTTAATACGCAGTATTTT. Amino acids: CASSLPLVNTQYF. The J gene is TRBJ2-3, the V gene TRBV28, with D perhaps matching TRBD2 (5 bases). The CDR3 length is 13 residues. The germline CDR1 and CDR2 sequences are MDHEN and SYDVKM. V was shortened by 2 bases and J by 7 bases, with 10 bases between the two germline ends. Drawing the rest from reference TRBV28 and TRBJ2-3, the complete variable domain is DVKVTQSSRYLVKRTGEKVFLECVQDMDHENMFWYRQDPGLGLRLIYFSYDVKMKEKGDIPEGYSVSREKKERFSLILESASTNQTSMYLCASSLPLVNTQYFGPGTRLTVL.

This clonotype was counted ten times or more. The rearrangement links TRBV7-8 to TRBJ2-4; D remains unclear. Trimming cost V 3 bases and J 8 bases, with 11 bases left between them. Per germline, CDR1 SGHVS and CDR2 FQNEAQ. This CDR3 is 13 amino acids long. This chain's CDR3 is CASSFRASDIQYF. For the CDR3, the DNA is TGTGCCAGCAGCTTCAGAGCCTCGGACATTCAGTACTTC.

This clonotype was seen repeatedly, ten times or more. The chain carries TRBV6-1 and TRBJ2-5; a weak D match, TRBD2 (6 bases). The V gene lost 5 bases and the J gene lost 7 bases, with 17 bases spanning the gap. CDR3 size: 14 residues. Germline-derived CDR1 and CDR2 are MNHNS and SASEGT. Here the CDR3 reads CASSRPTSLATQYF. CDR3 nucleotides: TGTGCCAGCAGTCGACCTACTAGCCTGGCGACCCAGTACTTC.

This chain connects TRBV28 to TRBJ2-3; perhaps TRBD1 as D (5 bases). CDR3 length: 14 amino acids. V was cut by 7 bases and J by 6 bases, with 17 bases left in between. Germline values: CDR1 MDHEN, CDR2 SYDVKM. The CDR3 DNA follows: TGTGCCAGCACCTATCAGGGTCAAGAGGATACGCAGTATTTT. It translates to CASTYQGQEDTQYF.

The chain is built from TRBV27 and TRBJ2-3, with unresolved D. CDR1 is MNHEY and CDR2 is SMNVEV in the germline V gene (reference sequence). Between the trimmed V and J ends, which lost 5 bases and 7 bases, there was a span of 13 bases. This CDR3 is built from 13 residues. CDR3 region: CASSDKAPHTQYF. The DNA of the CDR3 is TGTGCCAGCAGTGATAAGGCGCCCCATACGCAGTATTTT.

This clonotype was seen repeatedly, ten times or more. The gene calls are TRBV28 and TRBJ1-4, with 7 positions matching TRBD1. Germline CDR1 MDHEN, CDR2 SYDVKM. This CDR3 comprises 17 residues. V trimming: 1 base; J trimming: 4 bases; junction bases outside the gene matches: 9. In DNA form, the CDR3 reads TGTGCCAGCAGTTTATACAACAGGGGTTCGATTAATGAAAAACTGTTTTTT. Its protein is CASSLYNRGSINEKLFF. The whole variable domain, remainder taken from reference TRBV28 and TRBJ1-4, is DVKVTQSSRYLVKRTGEKVFLECVQDMDHENMFWYRQDPGLGLRLIYFSYDVKMKEKGDIPEGYSVSREKKERFSLILESASTNQTSMYLCASSLYNRGSINEKLFFGSGTQLSVL.

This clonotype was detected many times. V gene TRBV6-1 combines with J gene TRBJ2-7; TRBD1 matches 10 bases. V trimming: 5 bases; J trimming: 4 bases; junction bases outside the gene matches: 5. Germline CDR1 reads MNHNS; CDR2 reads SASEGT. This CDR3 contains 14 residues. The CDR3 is CASSPTGGLYEQYF. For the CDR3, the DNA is TGTGCCAGCAGTCCGACAGGGGGCTTATACGAGCAGTACTTC.

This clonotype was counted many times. Here the CDR3 DNA reads TGTGCCAGCAGTACCCTGTGGGCCCCATATGGCTACACCTTC. Its translation is CASSTLWAPYGYTF. The chain combines TRBV6-1 with TRBJ1-2; D ambiguous. The CDR3 runs 14 residues. The V end was cut by 5 bases, the J end by 5 bases, with 15 bases between. Germline V gives CDR1 MNHNS, CDR2 SASEGT.

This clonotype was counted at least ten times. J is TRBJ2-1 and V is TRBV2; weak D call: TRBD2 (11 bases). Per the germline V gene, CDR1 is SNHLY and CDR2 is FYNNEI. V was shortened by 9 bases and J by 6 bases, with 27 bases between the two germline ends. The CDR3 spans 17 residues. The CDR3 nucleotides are TGTGCCAGTTCCCGCGACAGGGGGCTAGCGGGAGGCAATGAGCAGTTCTTC. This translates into CASSRDRGLAGGNEQFF.